This T cell receptor beta chain was recovered during a study of T cell responses to AZD1222 COVID-19 vaccine (dated by TCRdb to 2020 to 2023). Describing the broader study: A total of just over 230 trial participants underwent TCR sequencing, of whom 207 received two doses of AZD1222 and approximately 25 received two doses of the MenACWY control vaccine. Enrollment into the trials was organized by age into subgroups of 18-55, 56-69 and 70-plus years, and those subgroups contained about 160, 30 and 59 TCR-sequenced participants, respectively. The investigation overall reported the following: The 56-69-year group was small, and its depth increase did not reach significance, likely because of low power. Reportedly, close to half of the unique spike-specific TCRs recognized epitopes lying outside the regions that are mutated in the B.1.351 and B.1.1.7 variants. Most participants were white British and females outnumbered males, and the authors suggested that clonal diversity may have been underestimated. After two AZD1222 doses, spike-specific TCR breadth and depth were significantly higher than at day 0 and than in MenACWY recipients. The vaccine-associated CD4 TCRs covered the entire spike protein, and the dominant responses fell in regions 160-218 and 743-854. Because no samples from the day 14 peak response were available, repertoires could be characterized only after the peak T cell response. Conclusions about previously exposed vaccinees are limited, since just a handful of AZD1222 recipients were seropositive for SARS-CoV-2 at baseline.

The time point label, as the study defines it: about 28 days (+/-7) after the second vaccine dose. The treatment or condition label here, explained by the study, means: meningococcal conjugate vaccine given as trial control. Vaccinee samples came from UK trials COV001 and COV002, including a single-blind randomized controlled phase 2/3 trial of AZD1222 (ChAdOx1 nCoV-19) in healthy adults. Trial participant PBMC samples were collected at day 0 and day 28 after the second dose for TCRbeta chain sequencing. The CDR3 regions of human TCRbeta chains were analyzed by immunosequencing. As for the original processing: TCRs in the repertoires were matched against a reference library of SARS-CoV-2-specific TCRs that had been generated with the MIRA antigen-specificity platform. Breadth meant the fraction of unique TCRs that were SARS-CoV-2-associated, whereas depth meant the fraction of total T cells that were SARS-CoV-2-associated. Using the MIRA data, each spike-specific TCR was mapped to the spike region that the TCR reacts to and placed in a CD4 or CD8 class. Log10-transformed breadth and depth values were compared by one-way ANOVA with Sidak's multiple comparisons tests. As stored in TCRdb, this immuneACCESS dataset retains in-frame rearrangements with V and J assigned. A fraction of the clones does not appear; measured against another copy, unresolved V genes explain less than half of the discrepancy, and the remainder lacks a known reason. The V and J calls and clone size are taken from that table; D and trimming were inferred from the DNA. For this sample there are under 50,000 clones; 80% appear just once. The top ten hold about 20% of the sample.

Trimming costs V 3 bases and J 1 base, and their ends lie 5 bases apart. From cysteine to phenylalanine, the CDR3 is 13 amino acids long. The DNA shown is the 39-base CDR3, in frame from base 1. The germline V gene gives CDR1 as MNHEY and CDR2 as SVGEGT. For this clone: Its binding antigen is unknown. No qualities accompany the bases; no much larger clone lies one base away.

This clonotype originated in an adult who received the MenACWY meningococcal vaccine as a control. The chain employs TRBV6-2 or TRBV6-3 and TRBJ2-3, with the D gene uncertain. The sequencing used peripheral blood, collected 28 days after the second dose of the MenACWY control vaccine. The nucleotide sequence is given as TGTGCCAGCAGTTATGGGGGCACAGATACGCAGTATTTT. This codes for CASSYGGTDTQYF.